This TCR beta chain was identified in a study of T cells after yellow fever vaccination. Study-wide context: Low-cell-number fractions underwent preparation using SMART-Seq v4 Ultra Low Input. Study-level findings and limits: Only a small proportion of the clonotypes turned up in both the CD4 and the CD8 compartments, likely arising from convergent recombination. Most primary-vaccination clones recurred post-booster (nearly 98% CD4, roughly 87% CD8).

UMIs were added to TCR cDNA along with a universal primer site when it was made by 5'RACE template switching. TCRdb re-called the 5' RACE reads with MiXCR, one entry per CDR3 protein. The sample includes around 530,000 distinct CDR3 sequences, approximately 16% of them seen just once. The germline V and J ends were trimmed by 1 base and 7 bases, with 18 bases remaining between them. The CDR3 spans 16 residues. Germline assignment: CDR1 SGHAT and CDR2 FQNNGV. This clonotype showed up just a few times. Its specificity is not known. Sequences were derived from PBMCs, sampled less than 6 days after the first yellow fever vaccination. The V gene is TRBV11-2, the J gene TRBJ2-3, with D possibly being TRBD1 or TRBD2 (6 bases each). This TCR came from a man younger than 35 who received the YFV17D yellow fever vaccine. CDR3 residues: CASSLVVGGPLYTQYF. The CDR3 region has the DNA TGTGCCAGCAGCTTAGTTGTGGGGGGCCCTCTATATACGCAGTATTTT.